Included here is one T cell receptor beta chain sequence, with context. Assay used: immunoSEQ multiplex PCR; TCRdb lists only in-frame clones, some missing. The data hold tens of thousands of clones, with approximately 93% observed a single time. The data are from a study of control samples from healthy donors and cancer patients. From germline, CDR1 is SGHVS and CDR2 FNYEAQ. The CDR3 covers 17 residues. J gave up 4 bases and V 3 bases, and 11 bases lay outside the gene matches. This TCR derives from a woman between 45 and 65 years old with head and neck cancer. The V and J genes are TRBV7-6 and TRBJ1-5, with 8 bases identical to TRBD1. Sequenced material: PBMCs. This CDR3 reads CASSFPSRDRMNQPQHF. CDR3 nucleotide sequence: TGTGCCAGCAGCTTCCCTAGCCGGGACAGGATGAATCAGCCCCAGCATTTT.